This TCR beta chain was found in a study of brain T cells in children with intractable seizures. This CDR3 region has 14 residues. The germline CDR1 and CDR2 sequences are MNHEY and SVGAGI. The germline V and J ends were trimmed by 8 bases and 4 bases, with 18 bases remaining between them. This table comes from immunoSEQ multiplex PCR, and its TCRdb copy is limited to in-frame clones, with some not included. The sample records fewer than 85,000 clones, around 93% being singletons. This sequence was found in a boy under two years old with tuberous sclerosis and intractable seizures. V gene TRBV6-5 combines with J gene TRBJ2-7, with D possibly being TRBD2 (5 bases). The sample in question was peripheral blood, obtained at surgery. CDR3 bases: TGTGCCAGCTCTGGGCGGGCACCTGGGTACGAGCAGTACTTC. Its protein is CASSGRAPGYEQYF.